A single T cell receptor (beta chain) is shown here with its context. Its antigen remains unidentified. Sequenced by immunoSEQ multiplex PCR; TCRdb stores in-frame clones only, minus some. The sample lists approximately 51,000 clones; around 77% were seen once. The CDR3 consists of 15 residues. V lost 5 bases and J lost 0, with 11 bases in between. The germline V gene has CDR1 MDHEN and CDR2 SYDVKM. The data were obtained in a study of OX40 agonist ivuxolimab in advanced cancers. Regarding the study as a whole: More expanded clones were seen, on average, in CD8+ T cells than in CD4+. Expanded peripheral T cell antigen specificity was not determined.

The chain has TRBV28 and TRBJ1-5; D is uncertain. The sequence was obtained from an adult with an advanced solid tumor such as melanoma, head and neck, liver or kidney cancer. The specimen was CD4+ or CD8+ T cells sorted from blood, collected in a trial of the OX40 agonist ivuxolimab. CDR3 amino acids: CASSPISGSNQPQHF. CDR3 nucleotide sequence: TGTGCCAGCAGTCCGATCTCTGGTAGCAATCAGCCCCAGCATTTT.